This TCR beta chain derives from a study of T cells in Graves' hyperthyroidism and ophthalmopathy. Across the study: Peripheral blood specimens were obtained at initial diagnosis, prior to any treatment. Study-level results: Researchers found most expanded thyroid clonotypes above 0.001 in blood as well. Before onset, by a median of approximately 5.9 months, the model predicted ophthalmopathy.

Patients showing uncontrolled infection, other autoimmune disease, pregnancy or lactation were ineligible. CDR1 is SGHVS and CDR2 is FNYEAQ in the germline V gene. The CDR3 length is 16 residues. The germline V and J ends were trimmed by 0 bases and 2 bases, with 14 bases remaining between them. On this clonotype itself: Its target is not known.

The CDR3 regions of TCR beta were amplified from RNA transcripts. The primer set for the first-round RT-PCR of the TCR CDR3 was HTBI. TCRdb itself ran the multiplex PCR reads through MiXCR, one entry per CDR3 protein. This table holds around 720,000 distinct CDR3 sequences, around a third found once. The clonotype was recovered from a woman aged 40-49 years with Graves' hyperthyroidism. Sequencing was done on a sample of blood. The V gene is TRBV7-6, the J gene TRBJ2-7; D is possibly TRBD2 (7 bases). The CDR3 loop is CASSLAGGGTTYEQYF. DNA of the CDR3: TGTGCCAGCAGCTTAGCGGGAGGGGGTACGACCTACGAGCAGTACTTC.